This entry is about one TCR beta chain. The antigen it binds to is not known. Base qualities are not recorded, but no much larger clone differs from it by a single base. The immunoSEQ Assay was used to sequence TCRbeta CDR3 regions. After extraction, genomic DNA underwent amplification by bias-controlled multiplex PCR, followed by high-throughput sequencing. Regarding the original processing steps: To quantify the absolute abundance of every unique TCRbeta CDR3 region, sequences were collapsed and filtered. T cell fraction was estimated by normalization of TCRbeta template counts to usable DNA, with usable DNA being measured through amplification of reference genes present in all nucleated cells. Repertoire TCRs were annotated as SARS-CoV-2-specific when V gene, CDR3 amino acid sequence and J gene were exactly matched to a known reactive TCR set. The reference SARS-CoV-2 TCR set was obtained from MIRA and was filtered for enrichment in COVID-19-positive ImmuneCODE repertoires, whereby public or cross-reactive TCRs were removed. Based on the MIRA antigens, annotated TCRs were further analysed at the level of specific ORF or position within ORF. Depth was the summed frequency of annotated unique rearrangements, while breadth was defined as annotated unique rearrangements over total unique productive rearrangements. Two-sided Wilcoxon rank-sum tests were used to compare TCR breadth between groups. Entries here come from immuneACCESS through TCRdb and include only in-frame sequences with V and J called. Some clones fail to appear in such tables; in the studies checked, an unresolved V gene covers under half of the shortfall, and the cause of the remainder is unknown. The DNA was the basis for D and trimming; V, J and clone size are from that table. The sample profile shows over 110,000 clones; 86% of them were found once. The top ten constitute 5% of the sample.

Taken with the paper, the label for time point translates to: individuals recovered from natural SARS-CoV-2 infection. The data originate from a study of Ad26.COV2.S vaccination and SARS-CoV-2 variants (dated by TCRdb to the early 2020s). General notes on the study: TCRbeta repertoire sequencing served as the tool for gauging how specific and how broad the SARS-CoV-2-reactive T cell receptors were following Ad26.COV2.S vaccination. A total of around 32 samples were included in the TCR-sequenced set, comprising around 19 Ad26.COV2.S vaccine recipients, 5 placebo recipients and 8 SARS-CoV-2 convalescent individuals. Paper-wide results and their limitations: Vaccine and placebo recipients had comparable non-spike TCR breadth, which fits with the vaccine containing only spike. Higher spike-specific TCR breadth was observed in Ad26.COV2.S recipients than in placebo recipients (P = 0.0014). The authors noted that the TCR breadth and depth analyses may have underestimated total T cell responses. After vaccination, substantial breadth of spike-specific CD8+ and CD4+ T cell responses was reported.

The sequencing here drew on peripheral blood, taken after recovery from COVID-19. The receptor comes from a human donor who had recovered from COVID-19.

The sequenced DNA: TGTGCCAGCAGTTACGGACGGATGAACACTGAAGCTTTCTTT. This encodes CASSYGRMNTEAFF. In this chain, TRBV6-2 or TRBV6-3 is recombined with TRBJ1-1; the D gene cannot be resolved reliably. V is clipped by 2 bases and J by 0 bases, and the sequence between their germline boundaries is 7 bases long. Including the terminal cysteine and phenylalanine, the CDR3 comprises 14 residues. Kept here is only the CDR3 DNA, which spans 42 bases and is read in frame from base 1. CDR1 is given as MNHEY and CDR2 as SVGEGT, both from the germline V gene.